The subject of this entry is one T cell receptor (beta chain). Its specificity is not known. This specimen comes from a study of T cell responses to AZD1222 COVID-19 vaccine. Findings and limits, study-wide: Unmutated regions of variants are reportedly targeted by nearly half of spike-specific TCRs. Spike-specific TCR breadth and depth rose after two AZD1222 doses. Donors, mostly white British, included more females; clonal diversity was possibly underestimated. CD4 TCRs linked to vaccination spanned spike, dominating at 160-218 and 743-854.

Some clones are missing from TCRdb's copy, which holds only in-frame ones; the method was immunoSEQ multiplex PCR. The sample lists more than 100,000 clones, about nine tenths occurring once. The trim removed 8 bases at V and 2 bases at J, leaving 3 bases unmatched. This CDR3 is built from 13 residues. Germline loops: CDR1 SEHNR, CDR2 FQNEAQ (reference sequence). The J gene is TRBJ1-5, the V gene TRBV7-9; TRBD1 matches 7 bases. This TCR was recovered from an adult in good health. The sample in question was peripheral blood, obtained on day 0 of AZD1222 vaccination. This chain's CDR3 is CASSDRGNQPQHF. CDR3 DNA: TGTGCCAGCTCCGACAGGGGCAATCAGCCCCAGCATTTT.